What follows is one T cell receptor beta chain and its context. This sample was taken from a study of T cells expressing NK-cell markers. Study at large: Sequencing of TCR beta repertoires drew on sorted CD3+CD56+NKG2C+, CD3+CD56+NKG2C- and CD3+CD56-NKG2C+ T cells.

The CDR3 totals 16 residues. The V gene's germline CDR1 is DFQATT and CDR2 SNEGSKA (reference sequence). One entry per CDR3 protein, without DNA, is what TCRdb gives after re-calling the 5' RACE reads. Across 200,000 to 300,000 distinct CDR3 sequences, the top ten clones capture around 4.3% of the sample. Input material: blood T cells: a sorted CD56 or NKG2C T cell subset, CD4+ or CD8+ T cells, or bulk PBMC T cells (not recorded which). This clonotype originated in a woman aged 18 to 75 in good health. This chain connects TRBV20-1 to TRBJ2-3; TCRdb gives TRBD1 as the D gene, but with no DNA this cannot be confirmed. This CDR3 is CSASLGGSPQVDTQYF.